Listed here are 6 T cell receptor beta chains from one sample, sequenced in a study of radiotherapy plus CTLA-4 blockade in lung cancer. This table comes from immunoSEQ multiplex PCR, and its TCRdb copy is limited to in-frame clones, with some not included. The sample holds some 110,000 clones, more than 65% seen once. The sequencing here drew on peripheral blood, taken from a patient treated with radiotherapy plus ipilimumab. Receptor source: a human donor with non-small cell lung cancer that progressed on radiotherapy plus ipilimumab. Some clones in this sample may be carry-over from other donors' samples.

In nucleotides, the CDR3 is TGTGCCAGCATGTGGGTATTTGGAACGGGCACCGGGGAGCTGTTTTTT. Protein product: CASMWVFGTGTGELFF. V is TRBV6-6 and J is TRBJ2-2, with no clear D. Germline assignment: CDR1 MNHNY and CDR2 SVGAGI (reference sequence). This CDR3 is built from 16 residues. V shed 7 bases and J shed 4 bases, with 19 bases lying between them.

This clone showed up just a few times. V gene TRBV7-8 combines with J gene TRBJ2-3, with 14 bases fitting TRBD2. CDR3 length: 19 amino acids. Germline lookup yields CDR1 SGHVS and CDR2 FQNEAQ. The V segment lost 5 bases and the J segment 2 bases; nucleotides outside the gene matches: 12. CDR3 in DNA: TGTGCCAGCAGCGGCGCCAGGACTAGCGGGGGGCCGAACACAGATACGCAGTATTTT. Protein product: CASSGARTSGGPNTDTQYF.

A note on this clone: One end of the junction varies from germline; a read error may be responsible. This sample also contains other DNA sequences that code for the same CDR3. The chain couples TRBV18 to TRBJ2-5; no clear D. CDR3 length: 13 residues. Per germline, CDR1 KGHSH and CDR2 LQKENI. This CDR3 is CASSPRHQETQYF. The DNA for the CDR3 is TGCGCCAGCTCACCTCGCCACCAAGAGACCCAGTACTTC.

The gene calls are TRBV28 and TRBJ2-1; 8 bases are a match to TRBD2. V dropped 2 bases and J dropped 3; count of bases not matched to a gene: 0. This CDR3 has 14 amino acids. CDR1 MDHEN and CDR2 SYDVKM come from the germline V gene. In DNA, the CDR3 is TGTGCCAGCAGTTTAGCGGGGGGCTACAATGAGCAGTTCTTC. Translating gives CASSLAGGYNEQFF.

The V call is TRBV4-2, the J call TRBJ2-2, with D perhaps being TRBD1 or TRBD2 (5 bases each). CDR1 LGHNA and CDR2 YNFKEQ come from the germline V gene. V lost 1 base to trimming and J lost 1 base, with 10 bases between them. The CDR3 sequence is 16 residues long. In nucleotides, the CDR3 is TGTGCCAGCAGCCAAGCGGGGCAGGGGAACACCGGGGAGCTGTTTTTT. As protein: CASSQAGQGNTGELFF.

The CDR3 reads CASSQVQGMNTEAFF. The CDR3 nucleotides read TGTGCCAGCAGCCAAGTACAGGGGATGAACACTGAAGCTTTCTTT. This rearrangement joins TRBV4-2 to TRBJ1-1; 7 positions agree with TRBD1. The CDR3 spans 15 residues. Trimming took 1 base from V and 0 from J; bases not matched to a gene: 2. CDR1 LGHNA and CDR2 YNFKEQ come from the germline V gene.